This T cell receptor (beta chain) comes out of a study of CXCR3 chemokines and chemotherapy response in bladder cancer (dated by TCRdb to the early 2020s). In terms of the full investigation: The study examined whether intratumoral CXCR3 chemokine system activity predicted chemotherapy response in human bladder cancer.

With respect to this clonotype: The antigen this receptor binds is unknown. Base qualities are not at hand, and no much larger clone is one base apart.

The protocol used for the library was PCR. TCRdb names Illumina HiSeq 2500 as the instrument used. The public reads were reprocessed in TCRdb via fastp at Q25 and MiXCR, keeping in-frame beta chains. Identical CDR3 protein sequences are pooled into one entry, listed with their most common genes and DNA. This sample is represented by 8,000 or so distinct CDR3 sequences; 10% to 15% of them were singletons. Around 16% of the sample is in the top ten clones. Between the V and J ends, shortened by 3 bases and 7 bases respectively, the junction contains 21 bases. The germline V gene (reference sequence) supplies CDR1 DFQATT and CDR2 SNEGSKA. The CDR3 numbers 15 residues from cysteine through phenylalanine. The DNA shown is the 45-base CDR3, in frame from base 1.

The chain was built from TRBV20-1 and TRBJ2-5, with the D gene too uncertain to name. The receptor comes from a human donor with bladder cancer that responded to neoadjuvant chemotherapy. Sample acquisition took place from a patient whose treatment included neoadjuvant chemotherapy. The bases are TGCAGTGCTAGTGTAAGTGAGACGGCTTCGTTGACCCAGTACTTC. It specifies CSASVSETASLTQYF.